This T cell receptor beta chain comes out of a study of blood T cell repertoires in COVID-19. Study-level background: Samples of COVID-19 (acute and convalescent) were obtained from the United States, Italy and Spain.

Sequenced by immunoSEQ multiplex PCR; TCRdb stores in-frame clones only, minus some. The table has fewer than 350,000 clones, approximately 90% seen once; the top ten hold 6% to 7%. The sequencing sample was made of PBMCs or T cells enriched from blood (not recorded which). This receptor was identified in a woman in her thirties or forties who had recovered from COVID-19.

The CDR3 region has the DNA TGTGCCAGCAGGCGAGCGGGAGTGAGGGACAATGAGCAGTTCTTC. It yields the protein CASRRAGVRDNEQFF. The chain uses TRBV28 and TRBJ2-1, with 8 bases that match TRBD2. Per germline, CDR1 MDHEN and CDR2 SYDVKM. This CDR3 is built from 15 residues. J was trimmed by 5 bases and V by 6 bases; bases with no gene match: 9.